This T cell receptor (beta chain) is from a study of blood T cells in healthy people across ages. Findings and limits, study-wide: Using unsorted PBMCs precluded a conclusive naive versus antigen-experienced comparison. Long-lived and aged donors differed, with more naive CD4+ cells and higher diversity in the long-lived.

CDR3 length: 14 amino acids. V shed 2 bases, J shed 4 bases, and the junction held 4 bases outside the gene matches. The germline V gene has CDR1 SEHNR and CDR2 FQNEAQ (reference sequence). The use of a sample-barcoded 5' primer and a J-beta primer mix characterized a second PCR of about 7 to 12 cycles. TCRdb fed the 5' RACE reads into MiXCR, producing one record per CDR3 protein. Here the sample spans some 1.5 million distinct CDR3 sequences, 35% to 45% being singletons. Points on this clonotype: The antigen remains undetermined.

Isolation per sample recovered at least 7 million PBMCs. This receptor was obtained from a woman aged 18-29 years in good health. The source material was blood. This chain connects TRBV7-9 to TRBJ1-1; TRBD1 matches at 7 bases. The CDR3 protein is CASSLTGAPTEAFF. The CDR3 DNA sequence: TGTGCCAGCAGCTTAACAGGGGCTCCCACTGAAGCTTTCTTT.